This entry describes one TCR beta chain. No antigen is known for it. These data come from a study of cytomegalovirus exposure and HLA in healthy donors. Broader study findings: Under in vitro conditions, a few CMV-associated chains were confirmed as specific for CMV antigens.

Primers for the PCR totalled 60 Vbeta and 13 Jbeta. Generated by immunoSEQ multiplex PCR, the TCRdb table keeps only in-frame clones and is missing some. Here the sample spans around 120,000 clones, 70% to 85% being singletons. The source material was PBMCs. This TCR came from a boy aged 2 to 10 in good health and CMV-seronegative.

CDR3 coding DNA: TGTGCCAGCAGCTTAGGTCCGGGTCCAGCACCCCAGCATTTT. Encoded protein: CASSLGPGPAPQHF. The rearrangement uses TRBV7-9 and TRBJ1-5; no definite D call. This CDR3 comprises 14 residues. Germline CDR1 and CDR2: SEHNR and FQNEAQ (reference sequence). V shed 1 base and J shed 10 bases, with 14 bases lying between them.